This T cell receptor (beta chain) was sequenced in a study of T cells in Graves' hyperthyroidism and ophthalmopathy. Study summary: The blood sample was taken at first diagnosis, before treatment began. Findings of the study overall: Most clonotypes expanded in the thyroid (above 0.001) were also present in blood.

This clonotype came up many times. Its antigen is not known. Inclusion characteristics of ophthalmopathy patients comprised a Clinical Activity Score of at least 3, a NOSPECS grade of at least 4, and duration under 3 months. Fresh peripheral blood, about 10 ml of it, supplied the PBMCs. What was amplified from RNA transcripts were TCR beta CDR3 regions. When the TCR CDR3 underwent first-round RT-PCR, the HTBI primer set was used. TCRdb reprocessed the multiplex PCR reads via MiXCR and lists one record per CDR3 protein. The data hold 550,000 to 600,000 distinct CDR3 sequences, with more than 13% observed a single time. V was pared by 3 bases and J by 8 bases, with 20 bases between. This CDR3 region has 16 residues. Germline lookup yields CDR1 ENHRY and CDR2 SYGVKD.

The V gene is TRBV10-3, the J gene TRBJ1-5, with a weak D call TRBD1 (6 bases). This clonotype was sampled from a woman between 18 and 30 years old with Graves' ophthalmopathy. Sequencing was carried out using blood. As DNA, the CDR3 is TGTGCCATCAGTGAAGAGGACAGCCTTGGGGGAGAGCCCCAGCATTTT. Protein product: CAISEEDSLGGEPQHF.